This T cell receptor beta chain was captured by sequencing in a study of CD8 T cells in Susac syndrome (dated by TCRdb to the late 2010s). Notes on the research overall: The study used repertoire sequencing to test whether antigen drove CD8+ T cell activation and differentiation in Susac syndrome.

In regard to this clonotype: Its specific antigen is unknown. Qualities for individual bases were not recorded, and no much larger clone is one base off.

From its cysteine to its phenylalanine, the CDR3 spans 15 amino acids. Just CDR3 DNA is preserved here, 45 bases in frame from base 1. The germline V and J ends show losses of 2 bases and 4 bases respectively, and no gene match explains 6 bases of the junction. Sequences SGHTA (CDR1) and FQGTGA (CDR2) are obtained from the germline V gene. High-throughput TCR beta sequencing profiled peripheral blood CD8+ and CD4+ T cells from healthy donors, Susac syndrome patients and multiple sclerosis patients. The healthy donors served as controls matched for age and sex. Bulk CD8+ and CD4+ T cells were purified by magnetic negative isolation, while CD8+ TEMRA cells were enriched using FACS. Blood was collected in EDTA tubes and processed within 24 hours, with PBMCs isolated through density gradient centrifugation. PBMCs intended for TCR sequencing were cryopreserved in liquid nitrogen and were subsequently thawed in a 37 degrees C water bath. The sorted or isolated CD4+, CD8+ and CD8+ TEMRA cells reached a purity of at least 90%.

Results and caveats for the whole study, not just this receptor: The TCR sequencing and HLA analysis was acknowledged to have included a relatively small number of individuals.

RNA was extracted using the RNeasy kit, and roughly 0.45 to 1 ug of the RNA was reverse transcribed with random hexamers. The immunoSEQ multiplex PCR assay, covering 54 Vbeta and 13 Jbeta segments, was used to amplify TCR beta CDR3 regions. PCR amplification bias was corrected using a synthetic template baseline for primer optimization and computational correction. Under the source paper's analysis protocol: Reads were annotated to V, D and J genes per IMGT and analyzed with immunoSEQ Analyzer, keeping only productive sequences. Clonality was calculated as one minus the Shannon entropy normalized by log2 of the number of productive unique sequences. For each patient and control, public and private clones were evaluated among the 100 most prevalent clones. A clone was defined as Susac-specific if it was absent from the healthy and MS cohorts, from some 1,100 published viral clones and from other ImmuneACCESS disease sequences. TCRdb trimmed public reads at Q25 via fastp, called clones via MiXCR and kept in-frame beta chains. Merged by CDR3 protein, the rows form single entries marked with the most common genes and DNA. The V and J calls follow TCRdb's processing rather than the paper's. The sample has some 190,000 distinct CDR3 sequences on record, 85% to 95% of them singletons. Of the sample, roughly 0.096% is held by the ten largest clones.

The V gene is TRBV7-3 and the J gene is TRBJ2-7; 9 of the junction bases match TRBD1. The clonotype originates from a human donor in good health. The sequenced material came from CD4+ T cells from PBMCs. The CDR3: CASSLFAGQGYEQYF. In nucleotides, the sequence is TGTGCCAGCAGCTTATTTGCGGGACAGGGATACGAGCAGTACTTC.